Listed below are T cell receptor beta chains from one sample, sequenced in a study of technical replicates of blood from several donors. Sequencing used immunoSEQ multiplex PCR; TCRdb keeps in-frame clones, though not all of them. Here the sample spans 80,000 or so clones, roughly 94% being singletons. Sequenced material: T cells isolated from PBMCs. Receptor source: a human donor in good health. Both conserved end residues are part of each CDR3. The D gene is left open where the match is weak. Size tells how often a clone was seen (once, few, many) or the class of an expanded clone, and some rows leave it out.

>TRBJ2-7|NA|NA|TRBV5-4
TGTGCCAGCAGCAGAGGGAGTTCCTACGAGCAGTACTTC
CASSRGSSYEQYF
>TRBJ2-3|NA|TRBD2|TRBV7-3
TGTGCCAGCAGCTACCTAGCGGGAGGGAACACAGATACGCAGTATTTT
CASSYLAGGNTDTQYF
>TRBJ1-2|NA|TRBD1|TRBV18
TGTGCCAGCTCAACAAGCCGGGACAGGGATAACTATGGCTACACCTTC
CASSTSRDRDNYGYTF
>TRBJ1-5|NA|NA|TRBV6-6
TGTGCCAGCAGGGCAGGATCCGGTAGTAACAATCAGCCCCAGCATTTT
CASRAGSGSNNQPQHF
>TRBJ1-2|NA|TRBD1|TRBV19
TGTGCCAGTAGTATTTCGTATGGACAGGGCCTTAACTATGGCTACACCTTC
CASSISYGQGLNYGYTF
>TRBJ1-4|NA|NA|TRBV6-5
TGTGCCAGCAGTGCAGGGATCACTAATGAAAAACTGTTTTTT
CASSAGITNEKLFF
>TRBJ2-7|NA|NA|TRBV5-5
TGTGCCAGCAGCTCGACAGACCTCTCCTACGAGCAGTACTTC
CASSSTDLSYEQYF
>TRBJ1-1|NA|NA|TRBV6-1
TGTGCCAGCAGTGAAGGGTTACTCACAGGGCGCACTGAAGCTTTCTTT
CASSEGLLTGRTEAFF
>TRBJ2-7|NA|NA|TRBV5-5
TGTGCCAGCAGCTTGAACAGGGCGGGCTACGAGCAGTACTTC
CASSLNRAGYEQYF
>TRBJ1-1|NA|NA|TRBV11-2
TGTGCCAGCAGCTCTGCTGCGGGCACTGAAGCTTTCTTT
CASSSAAGTEAFF
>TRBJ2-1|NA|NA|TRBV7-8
TGTGCCAGCAGTTTCTTAGTTAACCCGAACAATGAGCAGTTCTTC
CASSFLVNPNNEQFF
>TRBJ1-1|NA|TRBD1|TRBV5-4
TGTGCCAGCAGCTCTGCTAGACAGGGGTACACTGAAGCTTTCTTT
CASSSARQGYTEAFF
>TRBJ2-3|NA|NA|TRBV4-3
TGCGCCAGCAGCCAAGATCAGGGTACAGATACGCAGTATTTT
CASSQDQGTDTQYF
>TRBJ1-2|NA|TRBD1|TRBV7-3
TGTGCCAGCGGGGCAGGGGGCGAAGACTATGGCTACACCTTC
CASGAGGEDYGYTF
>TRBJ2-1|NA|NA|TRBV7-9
TGTGCCAGCAGCTTAGTGGGGGGGGCTTACAATGAGCAGTTCTTC
CASSLVGGAYNEQFF
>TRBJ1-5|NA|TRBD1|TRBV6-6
TGTGCCAGCAGTGGACAGGGAGGGAATCAGCCCCAGCATTTT
CASSGQGGNQPQHF
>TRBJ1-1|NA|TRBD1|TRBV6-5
TGTGCCAGCTCTTCCGGGACAGGGATTACCGAAGCTTTCTTT
CASSSGTGITEAFF
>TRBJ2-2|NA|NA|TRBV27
TGTGCCAGCAGGTCACAGGGAGACAACACCGGGGAGCTGTTTTTT
CASRSQGDNTGELFF
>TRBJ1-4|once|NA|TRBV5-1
TGCGCCAGCAGCCCTCGTACACACAATGAAAAACTGTTTTTT
CASSPRTHNEKLFF
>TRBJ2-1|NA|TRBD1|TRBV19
TGTGCCAGTAGTATAGATCCCGAAGACAGGGGTAATGAGCAGTTCTTC
CASSIDPEDRGNEQFF
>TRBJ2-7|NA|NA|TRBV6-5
TGTGCCAGCAGTGCGGACTTACCCGACGAGCAGTACTTC
CASSADLPDEQYF
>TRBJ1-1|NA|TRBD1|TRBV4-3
TGCGCCAGCAGCCCAGGACAGGGGGCGAACACTGAAGCTTTCTTT
CASSPGQGANTEAFF
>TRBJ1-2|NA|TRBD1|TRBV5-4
TGTGCCAGCAGAACAGGGGGCACCTATGGCTACACCTTC
CASRTGGTYGYTF
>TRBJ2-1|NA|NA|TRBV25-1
TGTGCCAGCAGTGAATACAAATCCTACAATGAGCAGTTCTTC
CASSEYKSYNEQFF
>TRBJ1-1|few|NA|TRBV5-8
TGTGCCAGCAGCTTGGCCAGGGAAGCTTTCTTT
CASSLAREAFF
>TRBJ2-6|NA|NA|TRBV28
TGTGCCACCTCCTACAGCTCTGGGGCCAACGTCCTGACTTTC
CATSYSSGANVLTF
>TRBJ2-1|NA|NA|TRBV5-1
TGCGCCAGCAGCTTGGGAGGGTACAATGAGCAGTTCTTC
CASSLGGYNEQFF
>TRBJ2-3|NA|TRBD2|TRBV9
TGTGCCAGCAGCGTAGAAGAGACTAGCTCAGATACGCAGTATTTT
CASSVEETSSDTQYF
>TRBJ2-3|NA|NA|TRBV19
TGTGCCAGTAGACCCCGAGGGGGAGTAGGAGATACGCAGTATTTT
CASRPRGGVGDTQYF
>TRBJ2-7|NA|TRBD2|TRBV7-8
TGTGCCAGCAGCTTAGAAGTGGGACTAGCCGAGCAGTACTTC
CASSLEVGLAEQYF
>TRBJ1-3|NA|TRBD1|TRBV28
TGTGCCAGCAGTTCTACAGGGGATTCTGGAAACACCATATATTTT
CASSSTGDSGNTIYF
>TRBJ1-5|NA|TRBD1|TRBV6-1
TGTGCCACTGTCCGGGACAGGGCTCAGCCCCAGCATTTT
CATVRDRAQPQHF
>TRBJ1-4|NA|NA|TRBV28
TGTGCCAGCAGTTTAGGGGTCAGGGTTAATGAAAAACTGTTTTTT
CASSLGVRVNEKLFF
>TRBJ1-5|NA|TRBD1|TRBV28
TGTGCCAGCAGTTTCGACAGGGAATGGGATCAGCCCCAGCATTTT
CASSFDREWDQPQHF
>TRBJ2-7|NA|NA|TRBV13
TGTGCCAGCAGCTTAGGCCGGGGTTCGACCTACGAGCAGTACTTC
CASSLGRGSTYEQYF
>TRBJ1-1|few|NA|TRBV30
TGTGCCTGGAGTGTATGGGGGGAGTTCACTGAAGCTTTCTTT
CAWSVWGEFTEAFF
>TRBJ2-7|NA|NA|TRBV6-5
TGTGCCAGCAGTACCCAACAGGTCTACGAGCAGTACTTC
CASSTQQVYEQYF
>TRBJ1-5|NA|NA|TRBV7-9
TGTGCCAGCAGTTCCGGGAACTGGGGTCAGCCCCAGCATTTT
CASSSGNWGQPQHF
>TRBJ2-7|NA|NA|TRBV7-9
TGTGCCAGCAGCTCCCCAGGGGTATTCGAGCAGTACTTC
CASSSPGVFEQYF
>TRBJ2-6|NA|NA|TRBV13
TGTGCCAGCAGCTTAAGGATAGCGGTCTTCTCTGGGGCCAACGTCCTGACTTTC
CASSLRIAVFSGANVLTF
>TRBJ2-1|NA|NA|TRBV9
TGTGCCAGCAGCGAACTTCAGGGCGTCGGGCAGTTCTTC
CASSELQGVGQFF
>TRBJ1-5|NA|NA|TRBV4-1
TGCGCCAGCAGCCTACAGGGATCCGGCAATCAGCCCCAGCATTTT
CASSLQGSGNQPQHF
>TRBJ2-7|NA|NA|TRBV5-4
TGTGCCAGCAGCTTGGAGAGAGGGGGCTACGAGCAGTACTTC
CASSLERGGYEQYF
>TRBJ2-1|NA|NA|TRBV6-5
TGTGCCAGCAGTCCAACCGACAGCTCCTACAATGAGCAGTTCTTC
CASSPTDSSYNEQFF
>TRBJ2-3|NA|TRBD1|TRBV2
TGTGCCAGCATTCGAGAGGGGGCAACAGATACGCAGTATTTT
CASIREGATDTQYF
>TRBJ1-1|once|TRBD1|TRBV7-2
TGTGCCAGCACCGCGACAGGGGGAGTGAACACTGAAGCTTTCTTT
CASTATGGVNTEAFF
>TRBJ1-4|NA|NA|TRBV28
TGTGCCAGCAGTGGAGGACAGCCTTATGAAAAACTGTTTTTT
CASSGGQPYEKLFF
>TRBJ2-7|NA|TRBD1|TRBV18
TGTGCCAGCTCAGGGACAGGGCTGAGCTACGAGCAGTACTTC
CASSGTGLSYEQYF
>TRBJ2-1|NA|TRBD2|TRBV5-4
TGTGCCAGCAGCTTGAGACTAGCGGGAGCTGAGCAGTTCTTC
CASSLRLAGAEQFF
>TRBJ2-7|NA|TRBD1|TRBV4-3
TGCGCCAGCAGCCAATTTTCCGGGACAGGGGGCGAGCAGTACTTC
CASSQFSGTGGEQYF
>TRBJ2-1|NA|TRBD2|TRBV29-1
TGCAGCGTTTTGAGGGAGGGAAACAATGAGCAGTTCTTC
CSVLREGNNEQFF
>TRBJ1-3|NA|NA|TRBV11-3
TGTGCCAGCAGCTTAGACAGCGTCTCTGGAAACACCATATATTTT
CASSLDSVSGNTIYF
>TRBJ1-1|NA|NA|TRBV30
TGTGCCTGGAGTGTAGTGGGGGGGGCTGAAGCTTTCTTT
CAWSVVGGAEAFF
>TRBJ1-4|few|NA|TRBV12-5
TGTGCTAGTGGTTTGGGGCAAAATGAAAAACTGTTTTTT
CASGLGQNEKLFF
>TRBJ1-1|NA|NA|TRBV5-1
TGCGCCAGCAGCTCCGGACAGCTTGACACTGAAGCTTTCTTT
CASSSGQLDTEAFF